These T cell receptor beta chains were read from a single sample in a study of OX40 agonist ivuxolimab in advanced cancers. This table comes from immunoSEQ multiplex PCR, and its TCRdb copy is limited to in-frame clones, with some not included. Of some 77,000 clones listed, around 82% are singletons. The source material was CD4+ or CD8+ T cells sorted from blood, sampled in a trial of the OX40 agonist ivuxolimab. These receptors came from an adult with an advanced solid tumor such as melanoma, head and neck, liver or kidney cancer. CDR3s include the opening cysteine and the closing phenylalanine or tryptophan. A D gene is named only where the DNA matches it firmly. Clone sizes are given selectively: once, few, many, or a class where the clone is expanded.

clone size,J gene,V gene,D gene,CDR3 DNA,CDR3 protein
-,TRBJ1-2,TRBV5-6,TRBD1,TGTGCCAGCAGCTTGAGGGGGACAGGGGACTATGGCTACACCTTC,CASSLRGTGDYGYTF
-,TRBJ2-1,TRBV11-2,-,TGTGCCAGCAGCTTAGATATGGCGGGGTCACCAGGGCAGTTCTTC,CASSLDMAGSPGQFF
once,TRBJ2-7,TRBV5-1,-,TGCGCCAGCAGCTCGAGCATCGGCGAGCAGTACTTC,CASSSSIGEQYF
-,TRBJ2-7,TRBV4-2,-,TGTGCCAGCAGCCAAGCATCGAGGAGGATCTACGAGCAGTACTTC,CASSQASRRIYEQYF
once,TRBJ2-4,TRBV6-5,TRBD2,TGTGCCAGCAGGGAGCGGGAGGGGGTCCAAAACATTCAGTACTTC,CASREREGVQNIQYF
-,TRBJ1-4,TRBV29-1,-,TGCAGCGTCGAAACCGGGACACCTAATGAAAAACTGTTTTTT,CSVETGTPNEKLFF
-,TRBJ1-6,TRBV6-5,-,TGTGCCAGCAGTTATTCCTCCATAAGGAGGGATTCACCCCTCCACTTT,CASSYSSIRRDSPLHF
-,TRBJ1-1,TRBV7-9,-,TGTGCCAGCAGCGTCGAGTTGAACACTGAAGCTTTCTTT,CASSVELNTEAFF
-,TRBJ1-5,TRBV7-9,-,TGTGCCAGCAGCTTAGGCCGGCATCAGCCCCAGCATTTT,CASSLGRHQPQHF
-,TRBJ2-7,TRBV11-1,-,TGTGCCAGCAGCTCCGGACTTACCGGCTGGGGCGAGCAGTACTTC,CASSSGLTGWGEQYF
-,TRBJ2-1,TRBV6-5,-,TGTGCCAGCAGTTACTCCCTGACTAGTATCTATGAGCAGTTCTTC,CASSYSLTSIYEQFF
-,TRBJ2-7,TRBV4-1,-,TGCGCCAGCAGCCAAGGGCAGGGACCCTCCTACGAGCAGTACTTC,CASSQGQGPSYEQYF
few,TRBJ2-1,TRBV30,-,TGTGCCTGGAGTCAAGACGGAGACAATGAGCAGTTCTTC,CAWSQDGDNEQFF
-,TRBJ2-3,TRBV4-3,TRBD1,TGCGCCAGCAGCCGGGGACAGGGGGCGGCCCTGACGCAGTATTTT,CASSRGQGAALTQYF
-,TRBJ2-2,TRBV29-1,-,TGCAGCCGGAGACGGGATCTCACCGGGGAGCTGTTTTTT,CSRRRDLTGELFF
-,TRBJ2-2,TRBV27,-,TGTGCCAGCAGTTTGGGGGGGCGGAACACCGGGGAGCTGTTTTTT,CASSLGGRNTGELFF
few,TRBJ1-3,TRBV4-2,-,TGTGCCAGCAGCCAAAAGGACACAGCCTCTGGAAACACCATATATTTT,CASSQKDTASGNTIYF
-,TRBJ2-5,TRBV2,-,TGTGCCACACAACAGGGTTTCAACCAAGAGACCCAGTACTTC,CATQQGFNQETQYF
-,TRBJ2-5,TRBV7-2,-,TGTGCCAGCAGGGGGGGCAGCGGGGCCCAAGAGACCCAGTACTTC,CASRGGSGAQETQYF
-,TRBJ2-7,TRBV6-6,TRBD2,TGTGCCAGCAGTTCCTCAGGACTAGGTGACGAGCAGTACTTC,CASSSSGLGDEQYF
-,TRBJ1-2,TRBV5-1,-,TGCGCCAGCAGCCGGGACACCTATGGCTACACCTTC,CASSRDTYGYTF
once,TRBJ1-1,TRBV4-1,-,TGCGCCAGCAGCCCGGGTGCGTGGGGGCGGAGTGAAGCTTTCTTT,CASSPGAWGRSEAFF
-,TRBJ1-4,TRBV19,-,TGTGCCAGTAACAGCGATCGGGGGGACGAAAAACTGTTTTTT,CASNSDRGDEKLFF
few,TRBJ1-1,TRBV30,-,TGTGCCTGGAGGTTGAACACTGAAGCTTTCTTT,CAWRLNTEAFF
-,TRBJ1-2,TRBV6-6,TRBD1,TGTGCCAGCAGAGAGACAGGGGGGAACTATGGCTACACCTTC,CASRETGGNYGYTF